These T cell receptor beta chains were read from a single sample in a study of cytomegalovirus exposure and HLA in healthy donors. The data were produced by immunoSEQ multiplex PCR, yet TCRdb's version contains in-frame clones alone and is incomplete. The sample has some 180,000 clones; roughly 70% are singletons. Sequencing used PBMCs. The source of these receptors is a male donor in good health and CMV-seronegative. The CDR3 runs from the conserved cysteine through the conserved F or W. D genes are given only for firm matches. The listing skips clone size in some rows; elsewhere it reads once, few, many or a size class.

abundance: -; d_gene: -; v_gene: TRBV28; j_gene: TRBJ1-6; CDR3nt: TGTGCCAGCAGTCCTGGCCTTAATTCACCCCTCCACTTT; CDR3aa: CASSPGLNSPLHF
abundance: -; d_gene: TRBD1; v_gene: TRBV4-1; j_gene: TRBJ2-4; CDR3nt: TGCGCCAGCAGCCAAGCTACGACAGGGAAAAACATTCAGTACTTC; CDR3aa: CASSQATTGKNIQYF
abundance: -; d_gene: -; v_gene: TRBV30; j_gene: TRBJ2-7; CDR3nt: TGTGCCTGGAGTGCAGCTAGCGCGGGTGAGCAGTACTTC; CDR3aa: CAWSAASAGEQYF
abundance: -; d_gene: -; v_gene: TRBV7-3; j_gene: TRBJ2-3; CDR3nt: TGTGCCAGCAGCTCTAGGCCTGAAGATACGCAGTATTTT; CDR3aa: CASSSRPEDTQYF
abundance: few; d_gene: TRBD2; v_gene: TRBV29-1; j_gene: TRBJ2-7; CDR3nt: TGCAGCGCAACGGGACTAGCGGGTGCCTACGAGCAGTACTTC; CDR3aa: CSATGLAGAYEQYF
abundance: -; d_gene: -; v_gene: TRBV27; j_gene: TRBJ1-2; CDR3nt: TGTGCCAGCAGTTTAGCAGGGCGAGGTGGCTACACCTTC; CDR3aa: CASSLAGRGGYTF
abundance: -; d_gene: -; v_gene: TRBV30; j_gene: TRBJ1-1; CDR3nt: TGTGCCGCCCCCACGGCCAGAGGGTCTGAAGCTTTCTTT; CDR3aa: CAAPTARGSEAFF
abundance: -; d_gene: -; v_gene: TRBV6-6; j_gene: TRBJ1-4; CDR3nt: TGTGCCAGCAGGCGACACCTTGACAATGAAAAACTGTTTTTT; CDR3aa: CASRRHLDNEKLFF
abundance: -; d_gene: -; v_gene: TRBV5-1; j_gene: TRBJ1-1; CDR3nt: TGCGCCAGCAGCTTGGGGGGAGGCACTGAAGCTTTCTTT; CDR3aa: CASSLGGGTEAFF
abundance: -; d_gene: -; v_gene: TRBV28; j_gene: TRBJ2-3; CDR3nt: TGTGCCAGCAGTAACCAGATTAGCACAGATACGCAGTATTTT; CDR3aa: CASSNQISTDTQYF
abundance: -; d_gene: TRBD1; v_gene: TRBV4-1; j_gene: TRBJ2-7; CDR3nt: TGCGCCAGCAGCCAAGGTCTGCAGGGGGCCCCCTACGAGCAGTACTTC; CDR3aa: CASSQGLQGAPYEQYF
abundance: -; d_gene: TRBD1; v_gene: TRBV23-1; j_gene: TRBJ2-7; CDR3nt: TGCGCCAGCTGGGACAGGGAGACCTACGAGCAGTACTTC; CDR3aa: CASWDRETYEQYF
abundance: -; d_gene: -; v_gene: TRBV30; j_gene: TRBJ2-1; CDR3nt: TGTGCCTGGAGGGGGACTGGCTACAATGAGCAGTTCTTC; CDR3aa: CAWRGTGYNEQFF
abundance: -; d_gene: -; v_gene: TRBV21-1; j_gene: TRBJ2-5; CDR3nt: TGTGCCAGCAGCAAAGGCGGGAGTAAGACCCAGTACTTC; CDR3aa: CASSKGGSKTQYF
abundance: -; d_gene: -; v_gene: TRBV10-3; j_gene: TRBJ2-1; CDR3nt: TGTGCCATCAGGGAGTTAGACAGCTCCTACAATGAGCAGTTCTTC; CDR3aa: CAIRELDSSYNEQFF
abundance: few; d_gene: -; v_gene: TRBV6-6; j_gene: TRBJ2-7; CDR3nt: TGTGCCAGCAGTCCCTCCAGCTCCTACGAGCAGTACTTC; CDR3aa: CASSPSSSYEQYF
abundance: -; d_gene: -; v_gene: TRBV4-2; j_gene: TRBJ1-2; CDR3nt: TGTGCCAGCAGCCAAGCCGCCCTCACGGGGGGATCCAACTATGGCTACGCCTTC; CDR3aa: CASSQAALTGGSNYGYAF